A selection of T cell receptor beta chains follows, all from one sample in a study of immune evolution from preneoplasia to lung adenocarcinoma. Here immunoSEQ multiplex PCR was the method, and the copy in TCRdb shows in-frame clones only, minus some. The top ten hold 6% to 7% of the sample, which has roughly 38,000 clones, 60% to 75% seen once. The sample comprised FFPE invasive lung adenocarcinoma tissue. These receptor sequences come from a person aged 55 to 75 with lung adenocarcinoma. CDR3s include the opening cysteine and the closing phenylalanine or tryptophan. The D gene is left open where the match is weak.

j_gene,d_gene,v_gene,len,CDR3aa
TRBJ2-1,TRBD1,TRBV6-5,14,CASKGDRGLYEQFF
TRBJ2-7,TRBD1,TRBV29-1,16,CSVEDPDRGKLYEQYF
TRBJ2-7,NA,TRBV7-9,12,CASTQRAYEQYF
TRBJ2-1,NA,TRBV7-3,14,CASSLLGDLSEQFF
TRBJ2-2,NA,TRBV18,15,CASSSTDGNTGELFF
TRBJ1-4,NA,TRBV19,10,CAGGEKKLFF
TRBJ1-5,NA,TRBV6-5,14,CASSPDSPNQPQHF
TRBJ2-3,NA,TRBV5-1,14,CASGEQGGTDTQYF
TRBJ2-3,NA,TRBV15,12,CATSPDTDTQYF
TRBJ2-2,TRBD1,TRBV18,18,CASSPLARTGRTPGELFF
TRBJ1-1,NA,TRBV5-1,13,CASSLEVNTEAFF
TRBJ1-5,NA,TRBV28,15,CASSPQGGGDQPQHF
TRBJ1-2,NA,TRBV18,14,CASSPGPPAGVYTF
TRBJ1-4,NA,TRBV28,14,CASTAARTGEKLFF
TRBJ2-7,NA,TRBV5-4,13,CASRSGRGYEQYF
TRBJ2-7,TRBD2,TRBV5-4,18,CASSFFSGLAVRSYEQYF
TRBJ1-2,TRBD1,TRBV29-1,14,CSAGQGATGYGYTF
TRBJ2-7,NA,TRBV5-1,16,CASSLVSADSSYEQYF
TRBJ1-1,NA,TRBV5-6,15,CASSPIWGAGAEAFF
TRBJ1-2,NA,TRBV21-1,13,CASSIHRRSGYTF
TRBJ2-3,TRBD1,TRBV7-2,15,CASSSRQGATDTQYF
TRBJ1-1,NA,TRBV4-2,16,CASSLGGRGSNTEAFF
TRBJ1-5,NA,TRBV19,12,CASNHYNQPQHF
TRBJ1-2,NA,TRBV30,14,CAWSVREGTYGYTF
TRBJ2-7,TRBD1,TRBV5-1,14,CASSLVGQMYEQYF
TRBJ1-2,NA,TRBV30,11,CAWEAGVGYTF
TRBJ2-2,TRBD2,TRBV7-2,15,CASSPRTSNTGELFF
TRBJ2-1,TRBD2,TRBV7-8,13,CASSPAAGDEQFF
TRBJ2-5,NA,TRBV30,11,CAWSVRETQYF
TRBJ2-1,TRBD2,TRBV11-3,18,CASSPRTGTSGRDNEQFF
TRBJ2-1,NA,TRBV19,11,CASSIYPKVFF
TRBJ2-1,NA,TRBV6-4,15,CASATDSGSYNEQFF
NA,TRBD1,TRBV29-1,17,CSVEDGLGTGPDYEQYF
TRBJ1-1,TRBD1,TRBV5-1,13,CASSSTGPTEAFF
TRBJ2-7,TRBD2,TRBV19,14,CASSISLAATEQYF
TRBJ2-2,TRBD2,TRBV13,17,CASSLGLAGALTGELFF
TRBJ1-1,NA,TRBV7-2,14,CASSSYRENTEAFF
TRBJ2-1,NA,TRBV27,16,CASSSGRSLSYNEQFF